Below are 16 T cell receptor beta chains sequenced from a single sample in a study of T-cell memory formation after mild COVID-19. Each CDR3 protein is one row after TCRdb ran MiXCR on the 5' RACE reads. The sample shows around 300,000 distinct CDR3 sequences, roughly 17% of them seen only once. The sequenced sample consisted of PBMCs or a T cell subset sorted from them (not recorded which). The receptors were sampled from a young man who had mild COVID-19 (a few samples of this study predate the infection). Cell type and time point are not known.

The rearrangement joins TRBV4-2 to TRBJ1-6; D not certain. Germline V gives CDR1 LGHNA, CDR2 YNFKEQ. The CDR3 spans 15 residues. V dropped 5 bases and J dropped 9 bases, with 17 bases sitting between them. CDR3 bases: TGTGCCAGCAGCGACCTCGCCCAAGACGTTTCACCCCTCCACTTT. Its protein product is CASSDLAQDVSPLHF.

The chain has TRBV4-1 and TRBJ2-1; the D gene is possibly TRBD1 (5 bases). The V gene lost 0 bases and the J gene lost 12 bases, with 18 bases spanning the gap. The CDR3 is 15 residues long. Per germline, CDR1 MGHRA and CDR2 YSYEKL. The chain's CDR3 is CASSQDPHRDSAQFF. The CDR3 nucleotides are TGCGCCAGCAGCCAAGATCCCCACAGAGACAGTGCGCAGTTCTTC.

This sequence joins TRBV7-8 and TRBJ2-1; TRBD2 matches 14 bases. Per germline, CDR1 SGHVS and CDR2 FQNEAQ. This CDR3 spans 17 amino acids. Losses at the gene ends were 5 bases for V and 4 bases for J; bases not matched to a gene: 7. CDR3 in amino acids: CASSGGLAGDVYNEQFF. The CDR3 DNA follows: TGTGCCAGCAGCGGGGGACTAGCGGGGGATGTGTACAATGAGCAGTTCTTC.

The table lists this clonotype with a few counts. The chain employs TRBV4-1 and TRBJ2-1; a weak D match, TRBD2 (5 bases). CDR3 size: 15 residues. V lost 2 bases to trimming and J lost 4 bases, with 12 bases between them. Germline V lookup: CDR1 MGHRA, CDR2 YSYEKL. CDR3 coding DNA: TGCGCCAGCAGCCAAAGGATTAGCGTTTACAATGAGCAGTTCTTC. It specifies CASSQRISVYNEQFF.

The chain is built from TRBV6-6 and TRBJ2-1; the match to TRBD1 covers 7 bases. This CDR3 comprises 13 residues. V was pared by 4 bases and J by 7 bases, with 4 bases of the junction left unmatched. Germline values: CDR1 MNHNY, CDR2 SVGAGI (reference sequence). Here the CDR3 DNA reads TGTGCCAGCAGTTCCGGGACAGTTAATGAGCAGTTCTTC. Translating gives CASSSGTVNEQFF.

This clonotype was seen repeatedly, ten times or more. This chain links TRBV7-3 with TRBJ2-5, with TRBD1 as a possible D gene (6 bases). The ends were cut back, 5 bases at V and 5 bases at J, with 12 bases in the middle. Germline lookup yields CDR1 SGHTA and CDR2 FQGTGA. This CDR3 is built from 13 residues. Here the CDR3 DNA reads TGTGCCAGCAGCCACCGAACAGGGGAGACCCAGTACTTC. Protein: CASSHRTGETQYF.

This clonotype was recorded a few times. This chain joins TRBV7-8 and TRBJ1-1, with D hard to call. Between the trimmed V and J ends, which lost 1 base and 6 bases, there was a span of 18 bases. CDR3 length: 16 amino acids. Germline V CDR1 and CDR2: SGHVS, FQNEAQ. The CDR3 loop is CASSLVPGSFPAEAFF. CDR3 DNA: TGTGCCAGCAGCTTAGTTCCAGGCTCTTTTCCCGCTGAAGCTTTCTTT.

This clonotype was counted only a few times. The chain couples TRBV5-1 to TRBJ2-3, with 11 bases that match TRBD2. V lost 4 bases, J lost 6 bases, and 4 bases stayed unmatched. The CDR3 consists of 14 residues. CDR1 is SGHRS, CDR2 YFSETQ, per germline. The CDR3, as DNA: TGCGCCAGCAGCGTAGCGGGGGGGGCCGATACGCAGTATTTT. Its protein is CASSVAGGADTQYF.

This clonotype was seen a few times. The gene calls are TRBV2 and TRBJ2-3; D is undetermined. The CDR3 covers 14 residues. CDR1 and CDR2 from the germline V gene are SNHLY and FYNNEI. The V end was cut by 8 bases, the J end by 1 base, with 13 bases between. The CDR3 loop reads CASRRLTRTDTQYF. Written as DNA, the CDR3 is TGTGCCAGCCGAAGGTTGACCCGCACAGATACGCAGTATTTT.

The genes are TRBV7-9 and TRBJ2-1; D unresolved. V was cut by 4 bases and J by 5 bases, with 15 bases left in between. Germline V gene data show CDR1 as SEHNR and CDR2 as FQNEAQ (reference sequence). The CDR3 runs 15 residues. CDR3 sequence: CASSSEGQSHNEQFF. The CDR3 DNA sequence: TGTGCCAGCAGCTCAGAAGGGCAAAGCCACAATGAGCAGTTCTTC.

This clonotype was counted between two and nine times. This chain links TRBV10-2 with TRBJ2-2; D gene uncertain. Per germline, CDR1 WSHSY and CDR2 SAAADI. CDR3 length: 15 amino acids. Trimming shortened V by 7 bases and J by 0 bases, and 12 bases separated the two germline ends. For the CDR3, the DNA is TGCGCCAGCACAGTCACGCAACCGAACACCGGGGAGCTGTTTTTT. As protein: CASTVTQPNTGELFF.

The chain couples TRBV15 to TRBJ2-3; 9 bases match TRBD2. The V segment lost 4 bases and the J segment 6 bases; nucleotides outside the gene matches: 5. The CDR3 covers 14 residues. The germline V gene has CDR1 LNHNV and CDR2 YYDKDF (reference sequence). As DNA, the CDR3 is TGTGCCACCAGCATCGCGGGGGGGGGCGATACGCAGTATTTT. This sequence encodes CATSIAGGGDTQYF.

CDR3 nucleotide sequence: TGTGCCAGCAGCCCTACAACAGGGTACAATGAGCAGTTCTTC. It is translated as CASSPTTGYNEQFF. The chain has TRBV7-9 and TRBJ2-1; a weak D match, TRBD1 (6 bases). This CDR3 has 14 amino acids. V lost 5 bases to trimming and J lost 4 bases, with 12 bases between them. In germline, CDR1 is SEHNR, CDR2 FQNEAQ (reference sequence).

The genes are TRBV29-1 and TRBJ1-2; D unresolved. Trimming removed 4 bases from V and 5 bases from J, with 8 bases in between. The CDR3 runs 11 residues. CDR1 is SQVTM and CDR2 is ANQGSEA in the germline V gene. The DNA of the CDR3 is TGCAGCGTTGTTGAAGGGTATGGCTACACCTTC. Translating it yields CSVVEGYGYTF.

The V call is TRBV29-1, the J call TRBJ2-3, with TRBD1 matching over 10 bases. The CDR3 runs 14 residues. The trim removed 2 bases at V and 6 bases at J, leaving 5 bases unmatched. The germline V gene has CDR1 SQVTM and CDR2 ANQGSEA. CDR3 nucleotide sequence: TGCAGCGTTGAATGGGACAGGGGAAGCGATACGCAGTATTTT. Residues: CSVEWDRGSDTQYF.

This clonotype was seen at least ten times. V gene TRBV10-3 combines with J gene TRBJ2-3; 7 bases are a match to TRBD2. CDR3 length equals 16 residues. J lost 0 bases, V lost 8 bases, and 11 bases had no gene match. Germline V gene lookup returns CDR1 ENHRY and CDR2 SYGVKD. The CDR3 reads CAISPAGVRSTDTQYF. CDR3 nucleotides: TGTGCCATCTCCCCGGCGGGGGTCAGAAGCACAGATACGCAGTATTTT.